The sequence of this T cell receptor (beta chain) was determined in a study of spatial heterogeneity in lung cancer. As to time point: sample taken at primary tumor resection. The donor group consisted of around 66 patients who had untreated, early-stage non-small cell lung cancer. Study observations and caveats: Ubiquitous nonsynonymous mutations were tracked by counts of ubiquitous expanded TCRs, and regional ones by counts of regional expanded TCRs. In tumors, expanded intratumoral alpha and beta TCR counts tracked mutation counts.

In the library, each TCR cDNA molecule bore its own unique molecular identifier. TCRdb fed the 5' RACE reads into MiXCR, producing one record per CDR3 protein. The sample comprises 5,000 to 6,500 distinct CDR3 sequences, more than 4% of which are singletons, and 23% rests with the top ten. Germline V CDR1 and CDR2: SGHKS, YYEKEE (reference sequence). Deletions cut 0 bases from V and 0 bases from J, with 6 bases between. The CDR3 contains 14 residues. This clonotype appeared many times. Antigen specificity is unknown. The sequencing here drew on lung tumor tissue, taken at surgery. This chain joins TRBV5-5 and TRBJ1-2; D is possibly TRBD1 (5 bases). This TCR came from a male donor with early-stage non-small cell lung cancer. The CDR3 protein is CASSLGGANYGYTF. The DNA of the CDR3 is TGTGCCAGCAGCTTGGGGGGGGCTAACTATGGCTACACCTTC.